This TCR beta chain emerged from a study of identical twins (dated by TCRdb to about 2016). Regarding the complete study: TCR alpha and beta repertoires from monozygotic twins, unrelated adults of various ages and cord blood were deep-sequenced to test whether fetal clonotypes persist. To rule out contamination, the twin experiments were replicated at different times with different library preparation protocols. What the authors observed across the whole study: A weaker excess of twin sharing was found in beta out-of-frame sequences because the signal-to-noise ratio was lowered by fewer shared sequences. Recombination models systematically underestimated out-of-frame TCR alpha sharing in monozygotic twins but agreed with sharing between unrelated individuals. Because the same donors could not be followed over many years, the conclusions depended on cross-sectional statistical analysis. Invariant T cells such as MAIT and iNKT could partly confound zero-insertion analyses, though diverse VJ usage argued against this for most clonotypes. Out-of-frame TCR alpha sequences shared between twins showed an excess of low generation-probability sequences compared with coincidental sharing between unrelated individuals. Abundant cord blood beta clonotypes had fewer insertions, young adult naive repertoires showed a similar but weaker trend, and memory repertoires showed no such trend.

As regards this clonotype: There is no known antigen for this receptor. The input lacks base qualities; no much larger clone sits a single base away.

Libraries were prepared through 5' RACE. TCRdb records Illumina HiSeq 2000 as the sequencer. A universal primer binding site was added through template switching, and the final cDNA carried a unique molecular identifier so that TCR cDNA molecules could be counted accurately. Specific primers in the conserved constant-segment region were used to synthesize first-strand cDNA for the TCR alpha and beta chains. Each cDNA library was double barcoded, with a SMART-Mk sample barcode plus Illumina barcodes, to control for contamination. TruSeq adapter sequences and Illumina sample barcodes were added in two successive PCR steps. The TCR alpha and beta cDNA libraries were sequenced on the Illumina HiSeq platform using custom primers. In the paper's pipeline: Unique molecular identifiers were extracted from raw reads with MiGEC, and CDR3 positions were determined with MiXCR. Recombination models were inferred per individual with the repgenHMM and IGoR tools using an EM algorithm. The analysis of shared clonotypes was done with the tcR package in R, with sharing normalized by the product of cloneset sizes. To study raw recombination free of thymic and clonal selection effects, out-of-frame nonproductive sequences were analyzed. TCRdb reworked the public reads: Q25 trimming with fastp, MiXCR clone assembly, productive beta chains retained. Identical CDR3 proteins give one entry, which carries the most common genes and DNA. TCRdb, not the authors, supplied the V and J calls. The sample table lists a few hundred thousand distinct CDR3 sequences, less than 9.5% of them with a count of one. The ten largest make up roughly 7% of the sample.

Every donor in the study was a healthy Caucasian. The twin cohort consisted of three pairs of female monozygotic twins, all aged roughly 18 to 30 years. CD4+ and CD8+ T cell populations were isolated with positive isolation kits from Invitrogen. Taken from cysteine to phenylalanine, the CDR3 has 15 residues. Just the 45-base CDR3 DNA is kept, in frame starting at base 1. CDR1 and CDR2, looked up from the germline V gene, are SQVTM and ANQGSEA. For this chain, trimming is 2 bases at the V end and 6 bases at the J end, and the number of junction bases without a gene match is 6. These same records also appear under a second study, on yellow fever vaccine responses in identical twins. From that second study: According to the authors, the vaccine-induced T cell response in identical twins seemed to be partly convergent and partly specific to each individual. In identical twins, the study followed T cell clones that responded to the vaccine with precision.

The sequence was collected from a woman younger than 30 in good health. The sample taken for sequencing was CD8+ T cells sorted from blood. The V gene is TRBV29-1 and the J gene is TRBJ2-1, with 11 middle bases fitting TRBD2. The CDR3 protein: CSVEMWLAGGNEQFF. DNA sequence: TGCAGCGTTGAAATGTGGCTAGCGGGAGGCAATGAGCAGTTCTTC.